Given below is one TCR beta chain in context. This clonotype was detected many times. The antigen this receptor binds is unknown. The input lacks base qualities; no much larger clone sits a single base away. V is cut by 6 bases and J by 5 bases, and the space between the germline ends is 17 bases. For CDR1 and CDR2, the germline V gene lists MNHEY and SVGEGT. The CDR3 runs 15 amino acids, cysteine and phenylalanine included. Here the CDR3 DNA is all that survives: 45 bases in frame from base 1. This entry comes from a study of T cells in Graves' hyperthyroidism and ophthalmopathy (dated by TCRdb to the late 2010s). Turning to the overall study: Peripheral blood samples were taken at initial diagnosis, before any treatment was given. The 75 to 100 discovery patients were divided at random into training and test sets in a 7:3 ratio. TCR Vbeta CDR3 sequencing of 140 or so peripheral blood samples (around 45 ophthalmopathy, about 74 hyperthyroidism and roughly 17 progressor patients) is reported in the paper. Once sampling was done, hyperthyroidism patients were given methimazole at a starting dose of 30 mg daily, whereas ophthalmopathy patients were given high-dose intravenous methylprednisolone. In about 6 Graves' hyperthyroidism patients, the study also compared T-cell repertoires from thyroid tissue with T-cell repertoires from blood. Prospective prediction of ophthalmopathy was tested in an independent validation cohort consisting of 18 to 20 hyperthyroidism patients and more than 15 patients who later progressed to ophthalmopathy. TCR V-J signatures able to tell the groups apart were searched for in a discovery cohort of more than 90 patients, of whom more than 40 had Graves' ophthalmopathy and around 58 had stable Graves' hyperthyroidism.

General findings and caveats noted by the study authors: Blood samples also contained most of the expanded thyroid clonotypes (frequency above 0.001), which suggests that blood repertoires may reflect thyroid immune responses. In validation, the model predicted progression to ophthalmopathy a median of about 6 months before onset, with approximately 71% sensitivity and roughly 73% specificity. No statistical method was used to set the sample size in advance, and investigators knew the group allocation. A model built on a 13 V-J signature distinguished ophthalmopathy from stable hyperthyroidism, reaching around 87% sensitivity and about 81% specificity in cross-validation and 80%/75% in testing.

The TCR beta CDR3 regions were amplified from the RNA transcripts. For the first round of RT-PCR on the TCR CDR3, the HTBI primer set was used together with the Qiagen OneStep RT-PCR kit. Libraries were constructed in a second round of multiplex PCR, after which size selection and purification were carried out. Libraries were sequenced paired-end with 100 bp reads on an Illumina HiSeq2000. The original pipeline was this. SOAPnuke was used to process the raw data, throwing out any read that contained adapters or uncalled bases, had a mean Phred below 15, or lacked an exact constant-primer or identifier match. High-quality paired reads were merged with COPE v1.2.5, and unique nucleotide sequences were defined as clonotypes. MiTCR v1.1 was used to align the clonotypes against IMGT TRBV, TRBD and TRBJ reference segments. The analysis included only V-J combinations with a frequency above 0.0001, which together covered around 99% of the repertoires. The TCS score was defined as F50 (clonal expansion) divided by E x V (chaos), with BLOSUM62-based TCRdist calculated between CDR3 peptides within each V-J. Welch's t-statistics and random forest reduced fewer than 600 V-J features to fewer than 15, which were used in a naive Bayes classifier (R e1071). TCRdb reran the public reads through fastp at Q25 and MiXCR, keeping productive beta chains. Entries are consolidated by CDR3 protein sequence, retaining the most common genes and DNA. The V and J calls here are based on TCRdb, not the publication. The table for this sample lists about 350,000 distinct CDR3 sequences; 15% to 20% of them were counted only once. The top ten clones comprise less than 20% of the sample.

Ophthalmopathy patients had moderately to severely active disease, Clinical Activity Score of at least 3, NOSPECS grade of at least 4, and duration under 3 months. Any patient with an uncontrolled infection, another autoimmune disease, pregnancy or lactation was excluded. Clinical symptoms, serum thyroxine and TRAb, thyroid ultrasound, and orbital computed tomography formed the basis for the diagnoses. Ficoll-Paque density gradient centrifugation was used to isolate PBMCs from approximately 10 ml of fresh peripheral blood. Total RNA was extracted with Trizol reagent, and quality was checked on an Agilent 2100 Bioanalyzer.

The clonotype comes from a woman in her thirties or forties with Graves' ophthalmopathy. Recombination connected TRBV6-2 or TRBV6-3 to TRBJ1-5; tentative D gene TRBD1, with 5 bases matching. The sample consisted of blood. CDR3 loop: CASRASGGPHQPQHF. The nucleotides read TGTGCCAGCAGGGCATCGGGGGGACCCCATCAGCCCCAGCATTTT.